The present entry profiles one T cell receptor (beta chain) with its context. Trimming removed 6 bases from V and 10 bases from J, with 13 bases in between. The CDR3 has 12 residues. Germline values: CDR1 SNHLY, CDR2 FYNNEI. These data are taken from a study of blood T cell repertoires in COVID-19. In the study overall: Acute and convalescent COVID-19 samples came from the United States, Italy and Spain. PBMCs, B-cell-depleted T cells, or T cells were the source of the cDNA or gDNA that made up the material.

In the authors' methods: Estimation of nucleated cell counts relied on the amplification of reference gene primers. Produced via immunoSEQ multiplex PCR; TCRdb's table is partial and in-frame only. V and J calls and clone size follow that table, whereas D and trimming were derived from the DNA. The table records more than 40,000 clones, around 90% of them present only once. The sequence came from a man aged 80 or over with acute or convalescent COVID-19. Source material: peripheral blood. The gene calls are TRBV2 and TRBJ2-1; D perhaps matches TRBD2 (5 bases). This chain's CDR3 is CASRLEVEEQFF. CDR3 bases: TGTGCCAGCAGACTGGAGGTGGAGGAGCAGTTCTTC.